This passage covers 13 T cell receptor beta chains from one sample sequenced in a study of control samples from healthy donors and cancer patients (dated by TCRdb to the early 2020s). Receptors were amplified or captured by the immunoSEQ multiplex PCR assay. TCRdb carries this immuneACCESS record with in-frame sequences only. Its versions omit some clonotypes, under half of them owing to an unresolved V gene in the studies checked, with the rest unexplained. The sample profile shows 130,000 to 150,000 clones; around nine tenths of them were found once. The top ten clones comprise over 9% of the sample. The material sequenced was blood. These receptors originate from a man in his thirties or forties in good health.

This chain joins TRBV6-5 and TRBJ1-5, with TRBD1 matching over 9 bases. Germline CDR1 MNHEY, CDR2 SVGAGI. The CDR3 has 15 residues. V lost 10 bases, J lost 3 bases, and 10 bases stayed unmatched. Here the CDR3 reads CAIGQGTVTNQPQHF. DNA for the CDR3: TGTGCCATAGGACAGGGGACGGTTACCAATCAGCCCCAGCATTTT.

The chain joins TRBV6-4 to TRBJ2-7, with 13 bases lining up with TRBD2. This CDR3 contains 19 residues. The junction had 11 bases not matched to a gene; V was cut back by 1 base and J by 2 bases. Germline V gene data show CDR1 as MRHNA and CDR2 as SNTAGT. The CDR3 sequence is CASSDYNWTSGSHPYEQYF. The CDR3 DNA reads TGTGCCAGCAGTGACTACAACTGGACTAGCGGGAGTCATCCCTACGAGCAGTACTTC.

This chain uses TRBV6-2 or TRBV6-3 with TRBJ2-7, with no clear D. This CDR3 has 12 residues. Germline CDR1 is MNHEY and CDR2 is SVGEGT. V was shortened by 6 bases and J by 3 bases, with 9 bases between the two germline ends. In nucleotides, the CDR3 is TGTGCCAGCAGCCCGGTCATCTACGAGCAGTACTTC. Residues: CASSPVIYEQYF.

In this sample, this clone turned up a few times. The CDR3 loop is CASSLSGGGSEKLFF. In nucleotides, the CDR3 is TGTGCCAGCAGTTTATCAGGGGGCGGGAGTGAAAAACTGTTTTTT. This sequence joins TRBV28 and TRBJ1-4, with 8 bases that match TRBD1. CDR1 is MDHEN and CDR2 is SYDVKM in the germline V gene. This CDR3 has 15 amino acids. After removal of 1 base from V and 7 bases from J, the junction contained 5 bases not matched to a gene.

The chain carries TRBV29-1 and TRBJ1-1; D may be TRBD1 (6 bases). The CDR3 is 14 residues long. The germline gives CDR1 SQVTM, CDR2 ANQGSEA. V lost 5 bases and J 4 bases, leaving 17 bases between the germline ends. The CDR3 protein is CSVHPPGDSTEAFF. The CDR3 DNA reads TGCAGCGTTCATCCGCCAGGGGATAGCACTGAAGCTTTCTTT.

DNA of the CDR3: TGTGCCTGTTTTACCACCAGGTCGGACTACACCTTC. Translation: CACFTTRSDYTF. This chain uses TRBV30 with TRBJ1-2; D call uncertain. V was shortened by 6 bases and J by 10 bases, with 18 bases between the two germline ends. Germline CDR1 and CDR2: GTSNPN and SVGIG (reference sequence). This CDR3 has 12 residues. The variable domain in full, completed from reference TRBV30 and TRBJ1-2, reads SQTIHQWPATLVQPVGSPLSLECTVEGTSNPNLYWYRQAAGRGLQLLFYSVGIGQISSEVPQNLSASRPQDRQFILSSKKLLLSDSGFYLCACFTTRSDYTFGSGTRLTVV.

The chain has TRBV28 and TRBJ1-2, with D tentatively TRBD1 (5 bases). V lost 2 bases to trimming and J lost 2 bases, with 6 bases between them. This CDR3 is 13 amino acids long. The germline V gene encodes CDR1 MDHEN and CDR2 SYDVKM. The CDR3 region is CASSLAGNYGYTF. Written as DNA, the CDR3 is TGTGCCAGCAGTTTAGCAGGGAACTATGGCTACACCTTC.

This chain uses TRBV28 with TRBJ2-3; 14 positions match TRBD2. The J segment lost 5 bases and the V segment lost 4 bases, leaving 5 bases of the junction unmatched. Germline CDR1 is MDHEN and CDR2 is SYDVKM. The CDR3 is made up of 16 amino acids. In nucleotides, the CDR3 is TGTGCCAGCAGTTCAAGACTAGCGGGAGGGAGAGATACGCAGTATTTT. It encodes CASSSRLAGGRDTQYF.

The rearrangement uses TRBV6-1 and TRBJ1-5; perhaps TRBD1 as D (5 bases). The V end lost 2 bases, the J end lost 3 bases, and 11 bases lay between the germline ends. Germline CDR1 is MNHNS and CDR2 is SASEGT. The CDR3 totals 15 residues. The CDR3, as DNA: TGTGCCAGCAGTGAATTTGGCAGGGACAATCAGCCCCAGCATTTT. Residues: CASSEFGRDNQPQHF.

This chain joins TRBV9 and TRBJ2-1; tentatively, D is TRBD2 (5 bases). The ends were cut back, 4 bases at V and 3 bases at J, with 17 bases in the middle. The CDR3 is made up of 16 amino acids. Germline V gives CDR1 SGDLS, CDR2 YYNGEE. CDR3 region: CASSLHRLPHYNEQFF. The CDR3 DNA follows: TGTGCCAGCAGCCTCCACCGACTACCACACTACAATGAGCAGTTCTTC.

The chain combines TRBV28 with TRBJ2-7; 12 bases map to TRBD1. The CDR3 sequence is 14 residues long. V lost 10 bases, J lost 2 bases, and 6 bases stayed unmatched. Germline loops: CDR1 MDHEN, CDR2 SYDVKM. This CDR3 reads CATQGQGAAYEQYF. CDR3 DNA: TGTGCCACGCAGGGACAGGGGGCTGCCTACGAGCAGTACTTC.

The chain carries TRBV19 and TRBJ2-7, with 9 bases identical to TRBD2. The V and J ends lost 2 bases and 0 bases, in that order; junction bases with no gene match: 8. The CDR3 is 17 amino acids. Germline V lookup: CDR1 LNHDA, CDR2 SQIVND (reference sequence). The CDR3 sequence: CASSIKGGLANSYEQYF. CDR3 nucleotides: TGTGCCAGTAGTATAAAGGGCGGACTAGCGAACTCCTACGAGCAGTACTTC.

The rearrangement links TRBV11-2 to TRBJ1-1, with D unresolved. The CDR3 is 15 residues long. Germline loops: CDR1 SGHAT, CDR2 FQNNGV. Trimming removed 0 bases from V and 6 bases from J, with 14 bases in between. The chain's CDR3 is CASSLESPGFPEAFF. The CDR3 bases are TGTGCCAGCAGCTTAGAAAGTCCTGGGTTCCCTGAAGCTTTCTTT.